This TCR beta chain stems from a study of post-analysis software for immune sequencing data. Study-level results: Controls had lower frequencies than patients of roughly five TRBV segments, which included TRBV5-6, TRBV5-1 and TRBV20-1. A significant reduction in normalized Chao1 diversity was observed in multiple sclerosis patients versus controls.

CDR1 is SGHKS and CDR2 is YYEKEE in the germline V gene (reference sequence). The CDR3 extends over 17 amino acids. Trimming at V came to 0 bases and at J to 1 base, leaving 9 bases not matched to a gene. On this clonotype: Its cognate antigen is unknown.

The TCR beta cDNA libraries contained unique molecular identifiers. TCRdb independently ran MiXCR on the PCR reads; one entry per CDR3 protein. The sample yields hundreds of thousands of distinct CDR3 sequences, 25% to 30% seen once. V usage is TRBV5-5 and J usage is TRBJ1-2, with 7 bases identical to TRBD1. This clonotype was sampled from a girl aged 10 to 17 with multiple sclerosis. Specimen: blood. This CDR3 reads CASSLGPGTVINYGYTF. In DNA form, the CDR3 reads TGTGCCAGCAGCTTGGGGCCGGGGACAGTTATTAACTATGGCTACACCTTC.